The 26 T cell receptor beta chains in this list originate from one sample, sequenced in a study of blood T cell repertoires in COVID-19 (dated by TCRdb to the early 2020s). Library generation was performed with the immunoSEQ multiplex PCR assay. TCRdb holds this immuneACCESS table with in-frame rearrangements only. Some clones are missing; in checked studies, unresolved V genes explain under half, and the rest has no known cause. The table for this sample lists over 55,000 clones; 75% to 85% of them were counted only once. The ten biggest clones cover 20% to 25% of the sample. The sample consisted of peripheral blood. These receptor sequences come from a man aged 45-65 years with acute or convalescent COVID-19.

This chain joins TRBV9 and TRBJ2-1, with D tentatively TRBD2 (5 bases). Germline V gene sequence: CDR1 SGDLS, CDR2 YYNGEE. V lost 0 bases and J 9 bases, leaving 19 bases between the germline ends. This CDR3 has 16 residues. The CDR3 loop is CASSVAGSDRGREQFF. CDR3 nucleotide sequence: TGTGCCAGCAGCGTAGCTGGTTCGGACCGGGGTCGTGAGCAGTTCTTC.

This chain uses TRBV12-3 or TRBV12-4 with TRBJ2-7; tentatively, D is TRBD1 (6 bases). Trimming removed 8 bases from V and 9 bases from J, with 20 bases in between. The CDR3 contains 13 residues. CDR3 protein: CASGDLGQPAQYF. The CDR3 DNA sequence: TGTGCCAGCGGCGACTTAGGACAGCCCGCGCAGTACTTC.

The chain combines TRBV9 with TRBJ2-3, with a weak D call TRBD2 (5 bases). Trimming pared 4 bases from V and 6 bases from J, leaving 12 bases between. In germline, CDR1 is SGDLS, CDR2 YYNGEE. CDR3 length: 13 amino acids. The CDR3 region has the DNA TGTGCCAGCAGCATCCTAGCAAAGGATACGCAGTATTTT. Its protein product is CASSILAKDTQYF.

This rearrangement joins TRBV25-1 to TRBJ2-2; D might be TRBD1 (5 bases). The germline V gene encodes CDR1 MGHDK and CDR2 SYGVNS. V was cut by 6 bases and J by 2 bases, with 10 bases left in between. This CDR3 region has 14 residues. The chain's CDR3 is CASSWGTNTGELFF. The CDR3 nucleotides are TGTGCCAGCAGCTGGGGCACTAACACCGGGGAGCTGTTTTTT.

The V gene is TRBV9, the J gene TRBJ2-3, with D possibly being TRBD1 (5 bases). V lost 0 bases to trimming and J lost 5 bases, with 13 bases between them. Looked up from germline, CDR1 is SGDLS and CDR2 is YYNGEE. The CDR3 runs to 15 residues. CDR3 amino acids: CASSVATGPRDTQYF. The CDR3 nucleotides read TGTGCCAGCAGCGTAGCTACAGGACCACGAGATACGCAGTATTTT.

The genes are TRBV5-6 and TRBJ2-2, with a tentative D call TRBD1 (5 bases). V was shortened by 0 bases and J by 7 bases, with 13 bases between the two germline ends. Germline-derived CDR1 and CDR2 are SGHDT and YYEEEE. This CDR3 has 15 amino acids. This chain's CDR3 is CASSLGQLFGGELFF. Written as DNA, the CDR3 is TGTGCCAGCAGCTTGGGACAGCTGTTTGGCGGGGAGCTGTTTTTT.

The CDR3 bases are TGCGCCAGCAGCTCCGCTTGGGGACTAGCCCCCTACGAGCAGTACTTC. Encoded protein: CASSSAWGLAPYEQYF. The genes are TRBV5-1 and TRBJ2-7, with 9 positions matching TRBD2. Trimming removed 3 bases from V and 2 bases from J; junction bases left unmatched: 9. The length of the CDR3 is 16 residues. The germline V gene encodes CDR1 SGHRS and CDR2 YFSETQ.

CDR3 nucleotide sequence: TGCGCCAGCAGCCTTCCGGGACAGGATCCCCTTGGGGGCTACACCTTC. This gives the protein CASSLPGQDPLGGYTF. This sequence joins TRBV4-1 and TRBJ1-2; 8 bases match TRBD1. The germline V gene has CDR1 MGHRA and CDR2 YSYEKL. CDR3 size: 16 residues. V lost 4 bases to trimming and J lost 8 bases; unmatched junction nucleotides: 15.

This sequence joins TRBV29-1 and TRBJ1-2; 7 nucleotides align to TRBD1. CDR3 length: 14 amino acids. The germline V gene encodes CDR1 SQVTM and CDR2 ANQGSEA. The J segment lost 2 bases and the V segment lost 5 bases, leaving 8 bases of the junction unmatched. CDR3 coding DNA: TGCAGCGTTACCGATGGGACAGTAAACTATGGCTACACCTTC. It specifies CSVTDGTVNYGYTF. Combining the CDR3 with reference TRBV29-1 and TRBJ1-2 gives the whole variable domain SAVISQKPSRDICQRGTSLTIQCQVDSQVTMMFWYRQQPGQSLTLIATANQGSEATYESGFVIDKFPISRPNLTFSTLTVSNMSPEDSSIYLCSVTDGTVNYGYTFGSGTRLTVV.

The V gene is TRBV4-1, the J gene TRBJ1-4; D may be TRBD1 (6 bases). Trimming took off 4 bases at V and 4 bases at J, with 10 bases between the two ends. The germline CDR1 and CDR2 sequences are MGHRA and YSYEKL. This CDR3 is 14 amino acids long. DNA of the CDR3: TGCGCCAGCAGCCCAGGACAGATTAATGAAAAACTGTTTTTT. Translated, it gives CASSPGQINEKLFF.

This chain uses TRBV14 with TRBJ2-3; D ambiguous. There are 15 residues in the CDR3. V was pared by 0 bases and J by 0 bases, with 7 bases between. CDR1 and CDR2 from the germline V gene are SGHDN and FVKESK. Here the CDR3 reads CASSQDISSTDTQYF. Written as DNA, the CDR3 is TGTGCCAGCAGCCAAGATATCTCCAGCACAGATACGCAGTATTTT.

V usage is TRBV4-1 and J usage is TRBJ1-2; D is ambiguous. The germline V gene has CDR1 MGHRA and CDR2 YSYEKL. The CDR3 contains 15 residues. Deletions cut 2 bases from V and 2 bases from J, with 12 bases between. CDR3 amino acids: CASSQPQSTNYGYTF. CDR3 DNA: TGCGCCAGCAGCCAACCCCAGTCAACCAACTATGGCTACACCTTC.

The chain uses TRBV12-3 or TRBV12-4 and TRBJ1-1; no firm D call. V was pared by 7 bases and J by 5 bases, with 14 bases between. This CDR3 has 13 residues. CDR3 protein: CASKPLPGTEAFF. DNA for the CDR3: TGTGCCAGCAAACCCCTTCCCGGGACTGAAGCTTTCTTT.

The chain employs TRBV5-1 and TRBJ1-6; D unresolved. Germline V gene data show CDR1 as SGHRS and CDR2 as YFSETQ. V lost 0 bases and J 8 bases, leaving 12 bases between the germline ends. The CDR3 is 15 amino acids. Here the CDR3 DNA reads TGCGCCAGCAGCTTGGCCGGACTGGGCTATTCACCCCTCCACTTT. The encoded protein is CASSLAGLGYSPLHF.

V is TRBV27 and J is TRBJ2-5; perhaps TRBD2 as D (6 bases). The germline gives CDR1 MNHEY, CDR2 SMNVEV (reference sequence). V lost 0 bases and J lost 2, with 16 bases in between. The length of the CDR3 is 17 residues. The CDR3 DNA sequence: TGTGCCAGCAGTTTATCGATTTCTCTAGCGCAGCAAGAGACCCAGTACTTC. Encoded protein: CASSLSISLAQQETQYF.

This clone appeared a few times. The chain recombines TRBV29-1 with TRBJ2-1; D perhaps matches TRBD1 (6 bases). The CDR3 contains 13 residues. Germline CDR1 reads SQVTM; CDR2 reads ANQGSEA. V gave up 3 bases and J gave up 5 bases, with 11 bases separating them. The CDR3 protein is CSVDTGPNNEQFF. Here the CDR3 DNA reads TGCAGCGTTGACACAGGGCCGAACAATGAGCAGTTCTTC.

The chain joins TRBV20-1 to TRBJ2-1, with TRBD2 matching 10 bases. V was clipped by 3 bases and J by 0 bases; unmatched bases: 8. Germline lookup yields CDR1 DFQATT and CDR2 SNEGSKA (reference sequence). The CDR3 is 17 amino acids. The CDR3 sequence is CSASVASGGLSYNEQFF. In DNA form, the CDR3 reads TGCAGTGCTAGTGTAGCTAGCGGGGGCCTCTCCTACAATGAGCAGTTCTTC.

CDR3 sequence: CASSESGGRGSPLHF. CDR3 DNA sequence: TGTGCCAGCAGTGAATCAGGGGGCAGGGGTTCACCCCTCCACTTT. This rearrangement joins TRBV25-1 to TRBJ1-6, with 8 bases matching TRBD1. This CDR3 has 15 amino acids. Germline V gene data show CDR1 as MGHDK and CDR2 as SYGVNS. The ends lost 1 base at V and 9 bases at J; junction bases unmatched: 5. Using reference TRBV25-1 and TRBJ1-6 for the parts outside the CDR3, the full variable domain is EADIYQTPRYLVIGTGKKITLECSQTMGHDKMYWYQQDPGMELHLIHYSYGVNSTEKGDLSSESTVSRIRTEHFPLTLESARPSHTSQYLCASSESGGRGSPLHFGNGTRLTVT.

V is TRBV28 and J is TRBJ1-6; D possibly corresponds to TRBD1 (5 bases). This CDR3 has 16 residues. V gave up 5 bases and J gave up 11 bases, with 22 bases separating them. CDR1 MDHEN and CDR2 SYDVKM come from the germline V gene. CDR3 coding DNA: TGTGCCAGCAGTCCGCCCGCCGGGACTGGGTCGACACCCCTCCACTTT. Translation gives CASSPPAGTGSTPLHF.

The genes are TRBV5-8 and TRBJ2-7; TRBD1 is a possible D gene (6 bases). Germline CDR1 and CDR2: SGHTS and YDEGEE. CDR3 length: 13 residues. V was clipped by 0 bases and J by 5 bases, with 9 bases between them. DNA for the CDR3: TGTGCCAGCAGCTTGGGTTCAGGGGACGAGCAGTACGTC. Its translation is CASSLGSGDEQYV.

The J gene is TRBJ2-3, the V gene TRBV24-1, with a weak D call TRBD1 (6 bases). Trimming took off 4 bases at V and 3 bases at J, with 19 bases between the two ends. Germline CDR1 is KGHDR and CDR2 is SFDVKD. The CDR3 runs to 17 residues. In nucleotides, the CDR3 is TGTGCCACCAGTGAGATTCCTTGGGGGCGGTGGACAGATACGCAGTATTTT. Translated: CATSEIPWGRWTDTQYF.

The chain couples TRBV6-5 to TRBJ2-1; 7 bases are shared with TRBD1. With 4 bases clipped from V and 5 bases from J, the junction kept 2 bases outside the gene matches. The CDR3 length is 13 residues. Per the germline V gene, CDR1 is MNHEY and CDR2 is SVGAGI. DNA for the CDR3: TGTGCCAGCAGTTTGGACAGGAACAATGAGCAGTTCTTC. Amino acids: CASSLDRNNEQFF.

The CDR3 DNA reads TGCGCCAGCAGTGAGTCATCCGGGTCTAGCACAGATACGCAGTATTTT. Its translation: CASSESSGSSTDTQYF. This rearrangement joins TRBV10-1 to TRBJ2-3, with D unresolved. CDR3 length: 16 amino acids. Per the germline V gene, CDR1 is WNHNN and CDR2 is SYGVQD (reference sequence). Trimming cost V 0 bases and J 0 bases, with 10 bases left between them.

The gene calls are TRBV29-1 and TRBJ2-7; D ambiguous. In germline, CDR1 is SQVTM, CDR2 ANQGSEA. The CDR3 is made up of 12 amino acids. Trimming removed 7 bases from V and 0 bases from J, with 10 bases in between. DNA for the CDR3: TGCAGCGGGCTATGGAGCTCCTACGAGCAGTACTTC. The encoded protein is CSGLWSSYEQYF.

CDR3 nucleotides: TGTGCCAGCATATCGTCACAGGGAGAGAATGAGCAGTTCTTC. Amino acids: CASISSQGENEQFF. The chain links TRBV2 to TRBJ2-1; tentatively, D is TRBD1 (6 bases). Germline V lookup: CDR1 SNHLY, CDR2 FYNNEI. V lost 7 bases to trimming and J lost 7 bases, with 17 bases between them. There are 14 residues in the CDR3.

This clone was counted a few times. This chain links TRBV14 with TRBJ2-3, with TRBD2 as a possible D gene (7 bases). CDR3 length: 17 amino acids. The germline gives CDR1 SGHDN, CDR2 FVKESK. Trimming shortened V by 0 bases and J by 0 bases, and 13 bases separated the two germline ends. CDR3 coding DNA: TGTGCCAGCAGCCAAGACGAGGCGGGGGCCAGCACAGATACGCAGTATTTT. Translating gives CASSQDEAGASTDTQYF.